The rows below give T cell receptor beta chains drawn from one sample of a study of cytomegalovirus exposure and HLA in healthy donors. TCRdb keeps only in-frame clones here, not all; method: immunoSEQ multiplex PCR. Here the sample spans 250,000 to 300,000 clones, 84% being singletons. Sequenced input: PBMCs. These receptors all stem from a woman aged 40-49 years in good health and CMV-seropositive. The CDR3 runs from the conserved cysteine through the conserved F or W. Fields, in order: V gene, CDR3 protein.

v_call: TRBV7-6; cdr3_aa: CASSLGSADTQYF
v_call: TRBV5-1; cdr3_aa: CASSGGTGLSNEQYF
v_call: TRBV11-2; cdr3_aa: CASSLRDTLNTEAFF
v_call: TRBV7-2; cdr3_aa: CASSPNPRDRHTEAFF
v_call: TRBV20-1; cdr3_aa: CSATGEETQYF
v_call: TRBV7-9; cdr3_aa: CASSSPSGPLSFWTQYF
v_call: TRBV4-3; cdr3_aa: CASSPTVAGELFF
v_call: TRBV19; cdr3_aa: CASRRSGTRYNEQFF
v_call: TRBV19; cdr3_aa: CASSIPGIFRDEQFF
v_call: TRBV19; cdr3_aa: CASSIGRVGQPQHF
v_call: TRBV10-3; cdr3_aa: CAISAGDSVYEQYF
v_call: TRBV10-2; cdr3_aa: CASRDPGANGLTF
v_call: TRBV19; cdr3_aa: CATAGQGRRGEQFF
v_call: TRBV5-6; cdr3_aa: CASSFRTGTSVYNEQFF
v_call: TRBV5-1; cdr3_aa: CASSLSYGRALGNEQFF
v_call: TRBV28; cdr3_aa: CASSQFDRVNYGYTF
v_call: TRBV7-2; cdr3_aa: CASSLAPLTVPGYTF
v_call: TRBV18; cdr3_aa: CASSPRAVDQPQHF
v_call: TRBV5-4; cdr3_aa: CASSLPGQEVGQYF
v_call: TRBV6-5; cdr3_aa: CASSSTYNEKLFF
v_call: TRBV5-1; cdr3_aa: CASSLDGLGANVLTF
v_call: TRBV27; cdr3_aa: CASSFGASYEQYF
v_call: TRBV18; cdr3_aa: CASSPQDRGRTGELFF
v_call: TRBV13; cdr3_aa: CASSLRGRTTEAFF
v_call: TRBV29-1; cdr3_aa: CSVSPGQERTNYGYTF
v_call: TRBV7-2; cdr3_aa: CASSQDRANTGELFF
v_call: TRBV28; cdr3_aa: CASSISTGGAGGYTF
v_call: TRBV6-5; cdr3_aa: CASRRAANEKLFF
v_call: TRBV30; cdr3_aa: CAGTGPSGAVQETQYF
v_call: TRBV30; cdr3_aa: CATTGTLEQYF
v_call: TRBV27; cdr3_aa: CASSSIGLAGAYEQYF
v_call: TRBV6-1; cdr3_aa: CASRTGTSGTDTQYF
v_call: TRBV6-5; cdr3_aa: CASSYSNRGLYGYTF
v_call: TRBV7-8; cdr3_aa: CASSPPGLNNEQFF
v_call: TRBV28; cdr3_aa: CASSTQITDGLQETQYF
v_call: TRBV7-8; cdr3_aa: CASSNRVNTEAFF
v_call: TRBV27; cdr3_aa: CASSFNVGTADRNYGYTF
v_call: TRBV15; cdr3_aa: CATSRDPAVQGYEQYF
v_call: TRBV28; cdr3_aa: CASRLSGQGNEKLFF
v_call: TRBV5-1; cdr3_aa: CASSLEAGNYGYTF
v_call: TRBV5-1; cdr3_aa: CASSRPDSTNYGYTF
v_call: TRBV27; cdr3_aa: CASRRTSGNIQYF
v_call: TRBV30; cdr3_aa: CACFGQGHNYGYTF
v_call: TRBV28; cdr3_aa: CASSRQTPQGKDF
v_call: TRBV19; cdr3_aa: CASRGDGNQPQHF
v_call: TRBV28; cdr3_aa: CGAGGTGYNEQFF
v_call: TRBV19; cdr3_aa: CASSPTGLAGAYEQYF
v_call: TRBV5-6; cdr3_aa: CASSLRGGLEAFF
v_call: TRBV5-1; cdr3_aa: CASSLAAGTTGNTIYF
v_call: TRBV7-9; cdr3_aa: CASSLSGNQQYF
v_call: TRBV5-8; cdr3_aa: CASSFPGGGYTF
v_call: TRBV11-3; cdr3_aa: CASSLEQNHEQYF
v_call: TRBV7-2; cdr3_aa: CASSNSGTNTGELFF
v_call: TRBV5-4; cdr3_aa: CASSLGGQTNTGELFF
v_call: TRBV11-2; cdr3_aa: CASSLDRLAGRAGELFF